These 31 T cell receptor beta chains were all obtained from the same sample, sequenced in a study of OX40 agonist ivuxolimab in advanced cancers. TCRdb keeps only in-frame clones here, not all; method: immunoSEQ multiplex PCR. The data show around 40,000 clones, around four fifths seen once. The sample here was CD4+ or CD8+ T cells sorted from blood, taken in a trial of the OX40 agonist ivuxolimab. The source of these receptors is an adult with an advanced solid tumor such as melanoma, head and neck, liver or kidney cancer.

V and J are TRBV2 and TRBJ1-1; D is undetermined. Looked up from germline, CDR1 is SNHLY and CDR2 is FYNNEI. The CDR3 runs 13 residues. V lost 6 bases to trimming and J lost 0 bases, with 8 bases between them. The CDR3 bases are TGTGCCAGCAGGCCAGGAATGAACACTGAAGCTTTCTTT. It translates to CASRPGMNTEAFF.

This chain joins TRBV6-1 and TRBJ2-7; D is uncertain. V lost 3 bases and J lost 1, with 16 bases in between. The CDR3 sequence is 16 residues long. Germline lookup yields CDR1 MNHNS and CDR2 SASEGT. In DNA form, the CDR3 reads TGTGCCAGCAGTGAGCCGGCAACTCGAGGATCCTACGAGCAGTACTTC. Translated: CASSEPATRGSYEQYF.

The chain carries TRBV7-9 and TRBJ1-1; D unresolved. Germline values: CDR1 SEHNR, CDR2 FQNEAQ (reference sequence). CDR3 length equals 12 residues. V lost 5 bases and J 1 base, leaving 5 bases between the germline ends. For the CDR3, the DNA is TGTGCCAGCAGCAATGAGAACACTGAAGCTTTCTTT. Translating gives CASSNENTEAFF. The full variable domain, its missing parts supplied by reference TRBV7-9 and TRBJ1-1, is DTGVSQNPRHKITKRGQNVTFRCDPISEHNRLYWYRQTLGQGPEFLTYFQNEAQLEKSRLLSDRFSAERPKGSFSTLEIQRTEQGDSAMYLCASSNENTEAFFGQGTRLTVV.

This clone was found once. The chain couples TRBV10-1 to TRBJ2-3; D may be TRBD2 (6 bases). Trimming removed 7 bases from V and 9 bases from J, with 14 bases in between. Germline V CDR1 and CDR2: WNHNN, SYGVQD (reference sequence). The CDR3 runs to 12 residues. The CDR3 sequence: CASKGTGRTQYF. CDR3 coding DNA: TGCGCCAGCAAGGGGACTGGGAGAACGCAGTATTTT.

The V call is TRBV27, the J call TRBJ1-2; D remains ambiguous. Per germline, CDR1 MNHEY and CDR2 SMNVEV (reference sequence). CDR3 length: 15 amino acids. Deletions cut 6 bases from V and 0 bases from J, with 14 bases between. The chain's CDR3 is CASSRAGATNYGYTF. In nucleotides, the CDR3 is TGTGCCAGCAGCCGAGCCGGAGCCACTAACTATGGCTACACCTTC.

The CDR3 loop is CASSFRGGSEQFF. The CDR3 DNA reads TGTGCCAGCAGCTTTAGGGGGGGGAGTGAGCAGTTCTTC. This rearrangement joins TRBV7-9 to TRBJ2-1; weak D call: TRBD2 (7 bases). The germline CDR1 and CDR2 sequences are SEHNR and FQNEAQ (reference sequence). Trimming removed 3 bases at V and 9 bases at J, with 12 bases between. The length of the CDR3 is 13 residues.

The V and J genes are TRBV7-6 and TRBJ2-2; TRBD2 might be the D (5 bases). V was trimmed by 5 bases and J by 5 bases, leaving 18 bases between them. This CDR3 region has 16 residues. Germline V gene sequence: CDR1 SGHVS, CDR2 FNYEAQ. CDR3 in DNA: TGTGCCAGCAGCCCAGCTTTTCTAGCCGGGACCGGGGAGCTGTTTTTT. It codes for CASSPAFLAGTGELFF. Looking up the rest from reference TRBV7-6 and TRBJ2-2 gives the full variable domain: GAGVSQSPRYKVTKRGQDVALRCDPISGHVSLYWYRQALGQGPEFLTYFNYEAQQDKSGLPNDRFSAERPEGSISTLTIQRTEQRDSAMYRCASSPAFLAGTGELFFGEGSRLTVL.

Notes on this clone: Other DNA sequences in the sample encode the same CDR3. The chain couples TRBV19 to TRBJ2-3, with 13 nucleotides matching TRBD2. With 6 bases clipped from V and 2 bases from J, the junction kept 2 bases outside the gene matches. CDR1 is LNHDA, CDR2 SQIVND, per germline (reference sequence). There are 15 residues in the CDR3. The CDR3 DNA reads TGTGCCAGTAGCGGACTAGCGGGGGTCACAGATACGCAGTATTTT. Its translation is CASSGLAGVTDTQYF.

This clone was counted a single time. CDR3 coding DNA: TGTGCCAGCAACACCATAGGACAGGGCCGGCAGCCCCAGCATTTT. This translates into CASNTIGQGRQPQHF. This chain joins TRBV6-1 and TRBJ1-5; TRBD1 matches 8 bases. The germline V gene has CDR1 MNHNS and CDR2 SASEGT. With V trimmed by 7 bases and J by 7 bases, 12 bases remained unmatched. The CDR3 has 15 residues.

The rearrangement links TRBV6-1 to TRBJ2-1, with 10 bases matching TRBD2. CDR1 and CDR2 from the germline V gene are MNHNS and SASEGT. This CDR3 contains 14 residues. V dropped 5 bases and J dropped 6; count of bases not matched to a gene: 4. CDR3 loop: CASSSSGGANEQFF. CDR3 in DNA: TGTGCCAGCAGTTCGAGCGGGGGGGCCAATGAGCAGTTCTTC.

The chain has TRBV4-1 and TRBJ1-2; TRBD1 is a possible D gene (5 bases). This CDR3 has 14 residues. Trimming removed 1 base at V and 8 bases at J, with 14 bases between. The germline gives CDR1 MGHRA, CDR2 YSYEKL. The CDR3 nucleotides are TGCGCCAGCAGCCAAGCCAGGGATTTCGGAGGCTACACCTTC. It codes for CASSQARDFGGYTF.

The chain combines TRBV19 with TRBJ1-6; D is unresolved. CDR1 is LNHDA and CDR2 is SQIVND in the germline V gene (reference sequence). The CDR3 is 15 amino acids. V was trimmed by 4 bases and J by 0 bases, leaving 7 bases between them. The CDR3 DNA is TGTGCCAGTAGTACCGGTAGCTCCTATAATTCACCCCTCCACTTT. This translates into CASSTGSSYNSPLHF.

The chain is built from TRBV7-6 and TRBJ2-7; D is unresolved. The germline V and J ends were trimmed by 3 bases and 6 bases, with 15 bases remaining between them. The CDR3 length is 14 residues. CDR1 is SGHVS and CDR2 is FNYEAQ in the germline V gene. The CDR3 reads CASSFSGTASEQYF. The CDR3 DNA is TGTGCCAGCAGCTTCTCCGGTACAGCGAGCGAGCAGTACTTC.

V gene TRBV4-1 combines with J gene TRBJ1-4, with a possible D match to TRBD1 (6 bases). This CDR3 comprises 17 residues. Trimming removed 0 bases from V and 3 bases from J, with 14 bases in between. CDR1 and CDR2 (germline): MGHRA, YSYEKL. The CDR3 DNA reads as TGCGCCAGCAGCCAAGAGGTCTGGGGGCTGGCTAATGAAAAACTGTTTTTT. Protein product: CASSQEVWGLANEKLFF.

This sequence joins TRBV5-1 and TRBJ2-2, with D perhaps TRBD1 (6 bases). Germline values: CDR1 SGHRS, CDR2 YFSETQ. V lost 0 bases and J lost 6, with 12 bases in between. The CDR3 is 15 amino acids. The CDR3 loop reads CASSLGVQGAGELFF. The CDR3 DNA sequence: TGCGCCAGCAGCTTGGGTGTACAGGGCGCCGGGGAGCTGTTTTTT.

The V gene is TRBV15, the J gene TRBJ2-5; TRBD2 matches 8 bases. CDR1 is LNHNV, CDR2 YYDKDF, per germline (reference sequence). CDR3 length: 16 amino acids. Losses at the gene ends were 3 bases for V and 6 bases for J; bases not matched to a gene: 12. The CDR3 nucleotides are TGTGCCACCAGCAGGGACGGGGGGGCGAAGGTTAAGACCCAGTACTTC. Its protein is CATSRDGGAKVKTQYF.

V gene TRBV7-2 combines with J gene TRBJ2-4; 10 bases line up with TRBD1. CDR1 is SGHTA, CDR2 FQGNSA, per germline. The CDR3 runs 14 residues. The V and J ends lost 5 bases and 6 bases, in that order; junction bases with no gene match: 4. The CDR3 DNA follows: TGTGCCAGCAGCCACGACAGGGGGCGAAACATTCAGTACTTC. Amino acids: CASSHDRGRNIQYF. Full variable domain (missing parts from reference TRBV7-2 and TRBJ2-4): GAGVSQSPSNKVTEKGKDVELRCDPISGHTALYWYRQSLGQGLEFLIYFQGNSAPDKSGLPSDRFSAERTGGSVSTLTIQRTQQEDSAVYLCASSHDRGRNIQYFGAGTRLSVL.

V is TRBV6-1 and J is TRBJ1-4; the D is unclear. Germline V gives CDR1 MNHNS, CDR2 SASEGT. Trimming removed 0 bases at V and 11 bases at J, with 10 bases between. The CDR3 totals 13 residues. CDR3 residues: CASSEAIGRKLFF. The CDR3 nucleotides are TGTGCCAGCAGTGAAGCAATTGGACGTAAACTGTTTTTT.

This chain connects TRBV18 to TRBJ1-1; D possibly corresponds to TRBD1 (5 bases). Trimming removed 1 base at V and 10 bases at J, with 19 bases between. This CDR3 is 15 amino acids long. Germline CDR1 and CDR2: KGHSH and LQKENI. The CDR3 sequence: CASSPREKPTQGAFF. The CDR3, as DNA: TGTGCCAGCTCACCACGAGAGAAACCCACTCAGGGAGCTTTCTTT.

The chain joins TRBV5-6 to TRBJ2-2, with TRBD1 as a possible D gene (6 bases). Germline V gene sequence: CDR1 SGHDT, CDR2 YYEEEE. The CDR3 extends over 16 amino acids. Deletions cut 1 base from V and 2 bases from J, with 12 bases between. The CDR3 loop reads CASSLIGDTNTGELFF. The CDR3 nucleotides read TGTGCCAGCAGCTTGATAGGGGACACTAACACCGGGGAGCTGTTTTTT.

The sample holds one count of this clone. The genes are TRBV4-2 and TRBJ2-5; 9 nucleotides line up with TRBD2. In germline, CDR1 is LGHNA, CDR2 YNFKEQ. The CDR3 sequence is 17 residues long. Trimming at V came to 0 bases and at J to 4 bases, leaving 9 bases not matched to a gene. This CDR3 reads CASSQDWAGGPGETQYF. In DNA form, the CDR3 reads TGTGCCAGCAGCCAAGATTGGGCGGGAGGGCCCGGAGAGACCCAGTACTTC.

The gene calls are TRBV10-3 and TRBJ2-7; D might be TRBD1 (5 bases). Germline CDR1 ENHRY, CDR2 SYGVKD. Trimming pared 2 bases from V and 2 bases from J, leaving 10 bases between. The CDR3 is 14 amino acids. This chain's CDR3 is CAISEGAATYEQYF. In DNA form, the CDR3 reads TGTGCCATCAGTGAGGGGGCGGCTACCTACGAGCAGTACTTC.

This sequence joins TRBV4-3 and TRBJ1-6, with D unresolved. V lost 4 bases to trimming and J lost 7 bases, with 5 bases between them. CDR3 length: 12 amino acids. Looked up from germline, CDR1 is LGHNA and CDR2 is YSLEER. DNA for the CDR3: TGCGCCAGCAGCCGCATCAATTCACCCCTCCACTTT. Translating gives CASSRINSPLHF.

V gene TRBV6-1 combines with J gene TRBJ2-7; the D gene is possibly TRBD2 (6 bases). The CDR3 has 11 amino acids. With 5 bases removed from V and 6 bases from J, the gap between germline ends came to 8 bases. Germline lookup yields CDR1 MNHNS and CDR2 SASEGT. The CDR3 DNA reads as TGTGCCAGCAGTTACGGGGGCGAGCAGTACTTC. Translating it yields CASSYGGEQYF.

The J gene is TRBJ2-5, the V gene TRBV4-1; D perhaps matches TRBD1 (6 bases). V was clipped by 6 bases and J by 3 bases, with 17 bases between them. The length of the CDR3 is 15 residues. Germline CDR1 reads MGHRA; CDR2 reads YSYEKL. In DNA, the CDR3 is TGCGCCAGCAGGCCGGGACAAATGAAAAAAGAGACCCAGTACTTC. This gives the protein CASRPGQMKKETQYF.

V is TRBV6-6 and J is TRBJ1-2; D is uncertain. Trimming took off 6 bases at V and 1 base at J, with 6 bases between the two ends. From germline, CDR1 is MNHNY and CDR2 SVGAGI (reference sequence). This CDR3 spans 12 amino acids. CDR3 amino acids: CASSQSNYGYTF. The CDR3 DNA follows: TGTGCCAGCAGCCAGAGTAACTATGGCTACACCTTC.

In its sample, this clone was seen once. V and J are TRBV18 and TRBJ1-3, with D uncertain. V lost 3 bases and J 4 bases, leaving 7 bases between the germline ends. The CDR3 has 13 residues. Germline V lookup: CDR1 KGHSH, CDR2 LQKENI. The CDR3 protein is CASSPPQGNTIYF. The CDR3 nucleotides read TGTGCCAGCTCACCGCCCCAGGGAAACACCATATATTTT.

The rearrangement joins TRBV11-2 to TRBJ2-2; tentative D call: TRBD2 (5 bases). V lost 6 bases to trimming and J lost 4 bases, with 6 bases between them. In germline, CDR1 is SGHAT, CDR2 FQNNGV. CDR3 size: 12 residues. CDR3 protein: CASRGVTGELFF. CDR3 nucleotides: TGTGCCAGCAGGGGAGTCACCGGGGAGCTGTTTTTT.

The CDR3 reads CASTLRAELYGYTF. CDR3 bases: TGTGCCAGCACCTTGCGGGCAGAGCTCTATGGCTACACCTTC. The rearrangement uses TRBV6-5 and TRBJ1-2; D call uncertain. Germline CDR1 MNHEY, CDR2 SVGAGI. V was cut by 7 bases and J by 4 bases, with 16 bases left in between. This CDR3 is built from 14 residues.

This chain joins TRBV7-9 and TRBJ2-5; TRBD1 agrees at 7 bases. V trimming: 4 bases; J trimming: 4 bases; junction bases outside the gene matches: 6. Germline V gives CDR1 SEHNR, CDR2 FQNEAQ (reference sequence). The CDR3 loop spans 14 amino acids. The CDR3 DNA reads TGTGCCAGCAGCTCCGGACAGGAACTAGAGACCCAGTACTTC. Translated, it gives CASSSGQELETQYF.

J is TRBJ2-1 and V is TRBV7-9; 9 bases match TRBD1. V lost 2 bases and J lost 4; bases outside the gene matches: 3. Germline assignment: CDR1 SEHNR and CDR2 FQNEAQ (reference sequence). The CDR3 consists of 15 residues. This CDR3 reads CASSLIGQGYNEQFF. The CDR3 DNA is TGTGCCAGCAGCTTAATAGGACAGGGGTACAATGAGCAGTTCTTC.